The 24 T cell receptor beta chains below come from one sample, sequenced in a study of T cell responses to AZD1222 COVID-19 vaccine (dated by TCRdb to the early 2020s). The protocol used for the library was the immunoSEQ multiplex PCR assay. TCRdb took over this immuneACCESS table, retaining in-frame rearrangements with V and J assigned. Such tables are incomplete; in checked studies, under half of the missing clones stem from an unresolved V gene, and the remainder is unexplained. This sample has 150,000 to 200,000 clones in its table, and about 95% of those were observed once. Clones ranked in the top ten supply approximately 0.64% of the sample. Read against the paper, the sample's time point label means: baseline before first vaccination. This material consisted of peripheral blood, taken on day 0 of AZD1222 vaccination. The receptor set was obtained from an adult in good health.

The rearrangement links TRBV27 to TRBJ2-1; TRBD1 matches 10 bases. CDR3 size: 13 residues. J was trimmed by 9 bases and V by 1 base; bases with no gene match: 0. Germline V gene sequence: CDR1 MNHEY, CDR2 SMNVEV (reference sequence). In DNA form, the CDR3 reads TGTGCCAGCAGTTTATGGACAGGGGGTGAGCAGTTCTTC. This sequence encodes CASSLWTGGEQFF.

This chain connects TRBV30 to TRBJ1-4; D is undetermined. CDR3 length: 14 amino acids. Germline V lookup: CDR1 GTSNPN, CDR2 SVGIG (reference sequence). V was shortened by 3 bases and J by 8 bases, with 16 bases between the two germline ends. The CDR3 loop is CAWRRNPLREKLFF. CDR3 sequence (DNA): TGTGCCTGGAGAAGAAACCCACTTAGGGAAAAACTGTTTTTT.

This chain uses TRBV6-6 with TRBJ1-2; D uncertain. The CDR3 extends over 13 amino acids. CDR1 is MNHNY, CDR2 SVGAGI, per germline (reference sequence). V lost 10 bases to trimming and J lost 7 bases, with 19 bases between them. The CDR3 sequence: CATERPGLLGYTF. For the CDR3, the DNA is TGTGCCACAGAACGACCGGGCCTCCTTGGCTACACCTTC.

The chain uses TRBV9 and TRBJ2-7, with 9 bases lining up with TRBD1. With 4 bases clipped from V and 2 bases from J, the junction kept 7 bases outside the gene matches. Germline V CDR1 and CDR2: SGDLS, YYNGEE. The CDR3 length is 15 residues. The CDR3 loop is CASSPRWDRAYEQYF. DNA of the CDR3: TGTGCCAGCAGCCCCAGATGGGACAGGGCCTACGAGCAGTACTTC.

This sequence joins TRBV6-5 and TRBJ1-4; D not certain. Germline CDR1 is MNHEY and CDR2 is SVGAGI. The CDR3 totals 13 residues. The V gene lost 10 bases and the J gene lost 0 bases, with 9 bases spanning the gap. The DNA of the CDR3 is TGTGCCACCGGGAGCACAACTAATGAAAAACTGTTTTTT. Translation gives CATGSTTNEKLFF.

The V call is TRBV28, the J call TRBJ2-5; 9 bases match TRBD1. Trimming took 5 bases from V and 1 from J; bases not matched to a gene: 8. The CDR3 runs 16 residues. CDR1 is MDHEN and CDR2 is SYDVKM in the germline V gene. This CDR3 reads CASSDSGQGLQETQYF. The CDR3 nucleotides are TGTGCCAGCAGTGACTCGGGACAGGGCCTCCAAGAGACCCAGTACTTC.

As for this clone: At the DNA level, this CDR3 is encoded by other sequences in the same sample as well. The V gene is TRBV5-1, the J gene TRBJ1-1; no clear D gene. CDR3 length: 11 residues. Trimming shortened V by 5 bases and J by 4 bases, and 6 bases separated the two germline ends. Germline values: CDR1 SGHRS, CDR2 YFSETQ. This chain's CDR3 is CASSWGTEAFF. For the CDR3, the DNA is TGCGCCAGCAGTTGGGGCACTGAAGCTTTCTTT.

V and J are TRBV30 and TRBJ2-7; D not resolved. The ends were cut back, 1 base at V and 2 bases at J, with 9 bases in the middle. The CDR3 consists of 13 residues. CDR1 is GTSNPN and CDR2 is SVGIG in the germline V gene (reference sequence). The DNA for the CDR3 is TGTGCCTGGAGTGGTCGGTCTCCCTACGAGCAGTACTTC. Translating gives CAWSGRSPYEQYF. Using reference TRBV30 and TRBJ2-7 for the parts outside the CDR3, the full variable domain is SQTIHQWPATLVQPVGSPLSLECTVEGTSNPNLYWYRQAAGRGLQLLFYSVGIGQISSEVPQNLSASRPQDRQFILSSKKLLLSDSGFYLCAWSGRSPYEQYFGPGTRLTVT.

The rearrangement links TRBV12-3 or TRBV12-4 to TRBJ1-1; D gene ambiguous. Trimming removed 6 bases from V and 6 bases from J, with 11 bases in between. CDR3 length: 12 amino acids. CDR3 residues: CASSSTGAEAFF. In DNA, the CDR3 is TGTGCCAGCAGCTCAACCGGGGCTGAAGCTTTCTTT.

The chain uses TRBV6-5 and TRBJ2-5; possible D gene TRBD2, 6 bases. From germline, CDR1 is MNHEY and CDR2 SVGAGI. V lost 5 bases to trimming and J lost 4 bases, with 14 bases between them. The CDR3 is made up of 14 amino acids. Here the CDR3 DNA reads TGTGCCAGCAGTCCCCGACTAGTGGGAGAGACCCAGTACTTC. This translates into CASSPRLVGETQYF.

The gene calls are TRBV5-6 and TRBJ1-2; 8 bases map to TRBD1. Germline V gene data show CDR1 as SGHDT and CDR2 as YYEEEE. After removal of 1 base from V and 8 bases from J, the junction contained 1 base not matched to a gene. This CDR3 has 12 amino acids. CDR3 in DNA: TGTGCCAGCAGCTTGTCAGGGGGCGGCTACACCTTC. This sequence encodes CASSLSGGGYTF.

The chain carries TRBV14 and TRBJ1-1; D is unresolved. V lost 5 bases and J 2 bases, leaving 0 bases between the germline ends. This CDR3 spans 10 amino acids. The V gene's germline CDR1 is SGHDN and CDR2 FVKESK. CDR3 bases: TGTGCCAGCAGCAACACTGAAGCTTTCTTT. Residues: CASSNTEAFF.

This sequence joins TRBV12-3 or TRBV12-4 and TRBJ2-5; a possible D gene is TRBD1 (5 bases). The V end lost 5 bases, the J end lost 7 bases, and 14 bases lay between the germline ends. This CDR3 is built from 13 residues. The CDR3 DNA reads as TGTGCCAGCAGTCCCGTGGGGCGAGGGACCCAGTACTTC. Translated: CASSPVGRGTQYF.

This rearrangement joins TRBV5-1 to TRBJ2-1; 10 nucleotides agree with TRBD1. This CDR3 is built from 14 residues. Germline V gene sequence: CDR1 SGHRS, CDR2 YFSETQ. V was clipped by 9 bases and J by 3 bases; unmatched bases: 6. Written as DNA, the CDR3 is TGCGCCACCGCCCGGGACAGGGGCTACAATGAGCAGTTCTTC. It specifies CATARDRGYNEQFF.

The V and J genes are TRBV5-4 and TRBJ1-4; the D is unclear. The CDR3 runs to 11 residues. Per germline, CDR1 SGHNT and CDR2 YYREEE (reference sequence). Trimming pared 3 bases from V and 12 bases from J, leaving 9 bases between. The CDR3 sequence: CASSSGTELFF. CDR3 sequence (DNA): TGTGCCAGCAGCTCAGGTACGGAACTGTTTTTT. Using reference TRBV5-4 and TRBJ1-4 for the parts outside the CDR3, the full variable domain is ETGVTQSPTHLIKTRGQQVTLRCSSQSGHNTVSWYQQALGQGPQFIFQYYREEENGRGNFPPRFSGLQFPNYSSELNVNALELDDSALYLCASSSGTELFFGSGTQLSVL.

J is TRBJ1-1 and V is TRBV19; the D gene is possibly TRBD1 (5 bases). The CDR3 has 15 residues. Trimming took off 1 base at V and 4 bases at J, with 13 bases between the two ends. Looked up from germline, CDR1 is LNHDA and CDR2 is SQIVND (reference sequence). CDR3 coding DNA: TGTGCCAGTAGTATAGGTGGGGCAGGAGGCACTGAAGCTTTCTTT. Its protein product is CASSIGGAGGTEAFF.

This clone was found many times. V is TRBV6-4 and J is TRBJ1-1; no firm D call. V lost 1 base and J 2 bases, leaving 2 bases between the germline ends. Germline CDR1 MRHNA, CDR2 SNTAGT. The CDR3 runs to 12 residues. The CDR3 here is CASSDYNTEAFF. In DNA, the CDR3 is TGTGCCAGCAGTGACTACAACACTGAAGCTTTCTTT.

A word on this clone: An end of the junction does not agree with germline; a read error may underlie this. The V call is TRBV6-5, the J call TRBJ1-4; TRBD1 agrees at 7 bases. The CDR3 is 15 residues long. Germline CDR1 reads MNHEY; CDR2 reads SVGAGI. DNA of the CDR3: TGTGCCAGCAGTTACTCGACAGGGACTAGTGAAAAACTGTTTTTT. Translating it yields CASSYSTGTSEKLFF.

V gene TRBV28 combines with J gene TRBJ1-5; D gene uncertain. V was clipped by 3 bases and J by 2 bases, with 11 bases between them. Germline V gene data show CDR1 as MDHEN and CDR2 as SYDVKM. The CDR3 runs 15 residues. The CDR3: CASSLWGNGNQPQHF. CDR3 DNA sequence: TGTGCCAGCAGTTTGTGGGGAAATGGCAATCAGCCCCAGCATTTT.

The chain carries TRBV6-1 and TRBJ2-7, with 9 bases identical to TRBD1. Germline-derived CDR1 and CDR2 are MNHNS and SASEGT. The CDR3 extends over 14 amino acids. Trimming removed 2 bases from V and 2 bases from J; junction bases left unmatched: 1. The CDR3 protein is CASSETGGPYEQYF. CDR3 DNA sequence: TGTGCCAGCAGTGAAACAGGGGGCCCCTACGAGCAGTACTTC.

This clone was detected once. The chain links TRBV19 to TRBJ1-5; D is undetermined. V lost 5 bases, J lost 0 bases, and 11 bases lay in between. The germline CDR1 and CDR2 sequences are LNHDA and SQIVND (reference sequence). The CDR3 covers 15 residues. CDR3 coding DNA: TGTGCCAGTAGTTGGTCTGAGTATAGCAATCAGCCCCAGCATTTT. Protein product: CASSWSEYSNQPQHF.

The rearrangement links TRBV6-1 to TRBJ2-2, with TRBD1 as a possible D gene (5 bases). The CDR3 is 16 residues long. Germline V gene data show CDR1 as MNHNS and CDR2 as SASEGT. Trimming pared 2 bases from V and 6 bases from J, leaving 16 bases between. The CDR3 is CASSENRGRRAGELFF. The CDR3 DNA reads TGTGCCAGCAGTGAAAATAGGGGCCGAAGGGCCGGGGAGCTGTTTTTT.

This chain connects TRBV7-9 to TRBJ2-7; unclear D gene. The germline V gene encodes CDR1 SEHNR and CDR2 FQNEAQ (reference sequence). The CDR3 is made up of 14 amino acids. V was shortened by 4 bases and J by 7 bases, with 17 bases between the two germline ends. The CDR3, as DNA: TGTGCCAGCAGCTCTACGGGCTCCCTAGGGGAGCAGTACTTC. Amino acid sequence: CASSSTGSLGEQYF.

V usage is TRBV27 and J usage is TRBJ2-3; D tentatively fits TRBD1 or TRBD2 (6 bases each). The CDR3 length is 15 residues. Looked up from germline, CDR1 is MNHEY and CDR2 is SMNVEV (reference sequence). V dropped 4 bases and J dropped 5 bases, with 16 bases sitting between them. The CDR3 region is CASSSPGAPGDTQYF. The DNA for the CDR3 is TGTGCCAGCAGTTCTCCGGGGGCCCCTGGAGATACGCAGTATTTT.